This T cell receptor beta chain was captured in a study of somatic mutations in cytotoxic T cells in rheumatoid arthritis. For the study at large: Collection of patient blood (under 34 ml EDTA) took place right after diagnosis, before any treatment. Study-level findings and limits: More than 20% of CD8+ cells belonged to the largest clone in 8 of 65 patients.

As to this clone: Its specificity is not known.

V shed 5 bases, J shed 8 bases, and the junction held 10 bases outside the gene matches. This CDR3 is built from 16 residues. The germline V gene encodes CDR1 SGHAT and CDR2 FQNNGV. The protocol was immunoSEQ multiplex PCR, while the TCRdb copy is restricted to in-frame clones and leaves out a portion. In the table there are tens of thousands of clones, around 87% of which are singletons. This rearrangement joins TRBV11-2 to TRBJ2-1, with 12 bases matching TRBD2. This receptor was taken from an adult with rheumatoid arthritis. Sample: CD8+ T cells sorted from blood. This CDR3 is CASSGGLAGSLDEQFF. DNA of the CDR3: TGTGCCAGCAGCGGCGGACTAGCGGGATCTCTCGATGAGCAGTTCTTC.